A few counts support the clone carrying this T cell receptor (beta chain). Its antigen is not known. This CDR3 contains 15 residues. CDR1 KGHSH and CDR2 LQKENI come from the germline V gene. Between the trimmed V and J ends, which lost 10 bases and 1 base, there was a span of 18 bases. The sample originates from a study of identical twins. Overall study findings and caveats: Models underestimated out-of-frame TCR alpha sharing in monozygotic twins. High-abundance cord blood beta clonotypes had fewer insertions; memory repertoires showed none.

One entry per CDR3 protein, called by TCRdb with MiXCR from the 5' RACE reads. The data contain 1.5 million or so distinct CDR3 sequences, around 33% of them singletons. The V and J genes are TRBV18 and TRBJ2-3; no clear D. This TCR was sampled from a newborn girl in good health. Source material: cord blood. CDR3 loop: CATHHAGGGTDTQYF. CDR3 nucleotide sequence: TGTGCCACCCATCATGCTGGCGGAGGCACAGATACGCAGTATTTT.